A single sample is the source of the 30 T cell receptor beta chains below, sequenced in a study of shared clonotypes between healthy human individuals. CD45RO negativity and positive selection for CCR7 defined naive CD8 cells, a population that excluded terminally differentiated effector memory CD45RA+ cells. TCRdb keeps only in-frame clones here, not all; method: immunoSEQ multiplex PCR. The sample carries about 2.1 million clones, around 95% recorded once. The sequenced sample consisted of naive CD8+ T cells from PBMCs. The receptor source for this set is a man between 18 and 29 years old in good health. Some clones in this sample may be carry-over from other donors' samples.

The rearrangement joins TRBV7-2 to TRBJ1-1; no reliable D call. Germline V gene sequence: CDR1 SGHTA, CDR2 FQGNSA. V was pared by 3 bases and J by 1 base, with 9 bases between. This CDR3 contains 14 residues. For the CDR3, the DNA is TGTGCCAGCAGCTTTGTCGGACGGAACACTGAAGCTTTCTTT. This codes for CASSFVGRNTEAFF.

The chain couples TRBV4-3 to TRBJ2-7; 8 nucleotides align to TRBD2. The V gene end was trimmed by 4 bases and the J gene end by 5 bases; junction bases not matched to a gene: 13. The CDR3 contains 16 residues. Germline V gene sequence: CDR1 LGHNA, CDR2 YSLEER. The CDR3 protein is CASSRLGLAGLNEQYF. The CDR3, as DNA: TGCGCCAGCAGCCGCCTGGGGCTAGCGGGCCTCAACGAGCAGTACTTC.

CDR3: CASSYLGPGEGQPQHF. The CDR3 region has the DNA TGTGCCAGCAGTTACTTAGGCCCGGGGGAGGGTCAGCCCCAGCATTTT. The gene calls are TRBV6-6 and TRBJ1-5; a possible D gene is TRBD1 (5 bases). The CDR3 is made up of 16 amino acids. The ends were cut back, 1 base at V and 6 bases at J, with 16 bases in the middle. The germline gives CDR1 MNHNY, CDR2 SVGAGI (reference sequence).

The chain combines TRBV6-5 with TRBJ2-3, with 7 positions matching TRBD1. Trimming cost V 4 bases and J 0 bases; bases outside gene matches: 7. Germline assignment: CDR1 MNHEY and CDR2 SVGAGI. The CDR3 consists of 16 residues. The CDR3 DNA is TGTGCCAGCAGTTCCGTACAGGGGTTAAGCACAGATACGCAGTATTTT. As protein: CASSSVQGLSTDTQYF.

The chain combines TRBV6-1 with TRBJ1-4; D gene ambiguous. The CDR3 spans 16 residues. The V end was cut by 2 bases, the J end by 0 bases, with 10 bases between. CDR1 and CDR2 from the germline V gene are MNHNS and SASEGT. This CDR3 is CASSEKGLATNEKLFF. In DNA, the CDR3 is TGTGCCAGCAGTGAAAAAGGCCTTGCAACTAATGAAAAACTGTTTTTT.

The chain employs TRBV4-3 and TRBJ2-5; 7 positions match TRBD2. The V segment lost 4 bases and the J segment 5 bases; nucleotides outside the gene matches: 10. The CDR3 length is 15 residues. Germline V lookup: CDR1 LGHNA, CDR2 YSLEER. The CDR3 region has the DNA TGCGCCAGCAGCCCCCTCTGGCGGGAGAAGGAGACCCAGTACTTC. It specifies CASSPLWREKETQYF.

CDR3 coding DNA: TGTGCCAGGAGCAGGGGGCGTGGGTCTGGGGCCAACGTCCTGACTTTC. Translated: CARSRGRGSGANVLTF. The rearrangement joins TRBV2 to TRBJ2-6; 8 bases agree with TRBD1. The ends lost 9 bases at V and 1 base at J; junction bases unmatched: 8. Germline assignment: CDR1 SNHLY and CDR2 FYNNEI. The CDR3 has 16 amino acids.

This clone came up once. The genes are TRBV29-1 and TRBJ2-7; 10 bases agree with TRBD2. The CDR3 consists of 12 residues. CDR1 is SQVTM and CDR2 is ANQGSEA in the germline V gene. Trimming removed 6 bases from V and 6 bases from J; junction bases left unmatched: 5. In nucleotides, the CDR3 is TGCAGCGTCCTAGCGGGAGTCGGCGAGCAGTACTTC. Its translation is CSVLAGVGEQYF.

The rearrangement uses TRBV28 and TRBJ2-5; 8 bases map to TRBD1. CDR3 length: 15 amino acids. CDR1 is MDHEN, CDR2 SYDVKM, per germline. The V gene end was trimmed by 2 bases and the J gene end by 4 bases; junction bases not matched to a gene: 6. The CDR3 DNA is TGTGCCAGCAGTTTAACGGACAGGGCCGGAGAGACCCAGTACTTC. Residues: CASSLTDRAGETQYF.

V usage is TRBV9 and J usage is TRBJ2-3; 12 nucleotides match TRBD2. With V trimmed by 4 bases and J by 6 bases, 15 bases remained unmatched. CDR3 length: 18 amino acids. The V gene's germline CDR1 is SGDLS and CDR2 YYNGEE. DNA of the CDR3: TGTGCCAGCAGCTCCCCGGCCGGACTAGCGGGAAATTGGGATACGCAGTATTTT. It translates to CASSSPAGLAGNWDTQYF.

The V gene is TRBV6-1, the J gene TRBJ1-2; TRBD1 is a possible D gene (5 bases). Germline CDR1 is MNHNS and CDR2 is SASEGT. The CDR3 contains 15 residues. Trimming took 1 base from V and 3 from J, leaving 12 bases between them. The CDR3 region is CASSEVLGAYYGYTF. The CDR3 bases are TGTGCCAGCAGTGAAGTTCTCGGGGCTTACTATGGCTACACCTTC.

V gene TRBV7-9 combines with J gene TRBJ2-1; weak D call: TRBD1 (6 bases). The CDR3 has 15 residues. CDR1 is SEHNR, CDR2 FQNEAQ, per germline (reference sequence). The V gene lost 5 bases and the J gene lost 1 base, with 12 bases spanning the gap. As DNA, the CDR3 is TGTGCCAGCAGCCCGAACAGGGTTTCCTACAATGAGCAGTTCTTC. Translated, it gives CASSPNRVSYNEQFF.

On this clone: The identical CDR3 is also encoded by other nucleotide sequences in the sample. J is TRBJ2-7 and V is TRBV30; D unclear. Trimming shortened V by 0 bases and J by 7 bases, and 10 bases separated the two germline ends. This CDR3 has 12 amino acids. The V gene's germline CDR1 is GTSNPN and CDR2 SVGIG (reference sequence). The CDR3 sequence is CAWSVLLGEQYF. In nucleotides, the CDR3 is TGTGCCTGGAGTGTTCTCCTGGGTGAGCAGTACTTC.

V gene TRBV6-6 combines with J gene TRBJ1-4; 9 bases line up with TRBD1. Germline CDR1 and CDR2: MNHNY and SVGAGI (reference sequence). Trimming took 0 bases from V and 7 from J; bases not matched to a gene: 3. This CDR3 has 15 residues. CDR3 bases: TGTGCCAGCAGTTACTCGGACAGGGGTGCTGAAAAACTGTTTTTT. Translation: CASSYSDRGAEKLFF.

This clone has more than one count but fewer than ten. The chain's CDR3 is CSVDRQGMNTEAFF. The CDR3 region has the DNA TGCAGCGTTGATCGGCAGGGCATGAACACTGAAGCTTTCTTT. This chain connects TRBV29-1 to TRBJ1-1; D possibly corresponds to TRBD1 (5 bases). The ends were cut back, 3 bases at V and 0 bases at J, with 11 bases in the middle. Germline V CDR1 and CDR2: SQVTM, ANQGSEA. The CDR3 runs 14 residues.

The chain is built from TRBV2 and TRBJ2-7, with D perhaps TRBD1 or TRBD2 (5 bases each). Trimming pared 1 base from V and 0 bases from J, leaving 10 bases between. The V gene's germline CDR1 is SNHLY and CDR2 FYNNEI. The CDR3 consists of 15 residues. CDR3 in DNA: TGTGCCAGCAGTGAAGGCCGGGACCGCTCCTACGAGCAGTACTTC. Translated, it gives CASSEGRDRSYEQYF.

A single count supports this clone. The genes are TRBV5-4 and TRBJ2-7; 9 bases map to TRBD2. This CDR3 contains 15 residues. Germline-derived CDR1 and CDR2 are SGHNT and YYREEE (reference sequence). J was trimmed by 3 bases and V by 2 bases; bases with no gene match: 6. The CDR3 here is CASSFAGGRFYEQYF. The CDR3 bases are TGTGCCAGCAGCTTTGCGGGAGGGCGTTTCTACGAGCAGTACTTC.

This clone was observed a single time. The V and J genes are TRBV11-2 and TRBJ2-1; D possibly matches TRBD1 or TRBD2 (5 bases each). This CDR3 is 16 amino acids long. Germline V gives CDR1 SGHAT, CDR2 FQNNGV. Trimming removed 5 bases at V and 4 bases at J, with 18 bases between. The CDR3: CASSPWGTEGYNEQFF. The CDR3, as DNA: TGTGCCAGCAGCCCGTGGGGGACCGAGGGGTACAATGAGCAGTTCTTC.

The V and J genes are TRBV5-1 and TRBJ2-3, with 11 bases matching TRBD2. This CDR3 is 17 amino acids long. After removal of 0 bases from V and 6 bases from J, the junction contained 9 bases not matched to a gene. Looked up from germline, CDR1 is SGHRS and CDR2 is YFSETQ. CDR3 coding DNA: TGCGCCAGCAGCTTGGCCGAACTAGCGGGAGTATTGGATACGCAGTATTTT. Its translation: CASSLAELAGVLDTQYF.

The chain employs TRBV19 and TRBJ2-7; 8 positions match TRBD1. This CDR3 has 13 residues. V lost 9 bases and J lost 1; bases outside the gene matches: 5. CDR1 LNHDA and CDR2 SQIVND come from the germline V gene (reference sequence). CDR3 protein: CASRQGWSYEQYF. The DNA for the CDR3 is TGTGCCAGCCGACAGGGGTGGTCCTACGAGCAGTACTTC.

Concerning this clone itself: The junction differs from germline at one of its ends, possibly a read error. The CDR3: CASRVAGGASGANVLTF. DNA for the CDR3: TGTGCCAGCAGGGTAGCGGGAGGTGCCTCTGGGGCCAACGTCCTGACTTTC. V gene TRBV9 combines with J gene TRBJ2-6, with TRBD2 matching 10 bases. CDR3 length equals 17 residues. Germline V lookup: CDR1 SGDLS, CDR2 YYNGEE.

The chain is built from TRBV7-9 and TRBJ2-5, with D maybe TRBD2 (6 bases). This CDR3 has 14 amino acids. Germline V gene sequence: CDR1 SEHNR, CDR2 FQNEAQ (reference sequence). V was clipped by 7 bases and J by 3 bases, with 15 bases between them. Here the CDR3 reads CASNGGGTKETQYF. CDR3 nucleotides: TGTGCCAGCAACGGGGGAGGAACCAAAGAGACCCAGTACTTC.

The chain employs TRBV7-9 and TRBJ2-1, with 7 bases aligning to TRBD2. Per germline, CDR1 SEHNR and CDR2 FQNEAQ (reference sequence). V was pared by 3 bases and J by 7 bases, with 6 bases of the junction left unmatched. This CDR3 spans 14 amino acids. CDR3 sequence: CASSLLADGNEQFF. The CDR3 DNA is TGTGCCAGCAGCTTGCTAGCGGACGGGAATGAGCAGTTCTTC.

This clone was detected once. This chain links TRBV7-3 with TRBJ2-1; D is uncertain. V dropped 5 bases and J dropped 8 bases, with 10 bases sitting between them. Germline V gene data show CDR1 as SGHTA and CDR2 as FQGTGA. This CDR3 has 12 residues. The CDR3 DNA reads TGTGCCAGCAGCCACGACGGGCATGAGCAGTTCTTC. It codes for CASSHDGHEQFF.

In DNA, the CDR3 is TGCGCCAGCAGCCAAATCCCGGGAGGAAGTATTATAACAGATACGCAGTATTTT. The encoded protein is CASSQIPGGSIITDTQYF. V is TRBV4-1 and J is TRBJ2-3; 7 positions match TRBD2. This CDR3 has 18 amino acids. Germline V gene sequence: CDR1 MGHRA, CDR2 YSYEKL. Losses at the gene ends were 2 bases for V and 3 bases for J; bases not matched to a gene: 14.

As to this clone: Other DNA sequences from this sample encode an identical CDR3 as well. CDR3 sequence: CSVTLGTEAFF. For the CDR3, the DNA is TGCAGCGTTACTTTAGGGACTGAAGCTTTCTTT. This chain connects TRBV29-1 to TRBJ1-1; D gene ambiguous. The CDR3 loop spans 11 amino acids. Trimming removed 5 bases from V and 5 bases from J, with 9 bases in between. Germline lookup yields CDR1 SQVTM and CDR2 ANQGSEA.

For the CDR3, the DNA is TGTGCCAGCCAGAGGGAGGGGACATTGTCCTACGAGCAGTACTTC. Its translation is CASQREGTLSYEQYF. The chain recombines TRBV27 with TRBJ2-7; D might be TRBD2 (7 bases). Trimming cost V 8 bases and J 1 base, with 18 bases left between them. This CDR3 contains 15 residues. Germline CDR1 and CDR2: MNHEY and SMNVEV (reference sequence).

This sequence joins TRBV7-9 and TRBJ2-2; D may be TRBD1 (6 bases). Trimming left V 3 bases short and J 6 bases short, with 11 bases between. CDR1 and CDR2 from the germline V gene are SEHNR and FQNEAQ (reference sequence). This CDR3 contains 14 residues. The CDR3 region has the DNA TGTGCCAGCAGCTTTCGGGACAATCCCGGGGAGCTGTTTTTT. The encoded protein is CASSFRDNPGELFF.

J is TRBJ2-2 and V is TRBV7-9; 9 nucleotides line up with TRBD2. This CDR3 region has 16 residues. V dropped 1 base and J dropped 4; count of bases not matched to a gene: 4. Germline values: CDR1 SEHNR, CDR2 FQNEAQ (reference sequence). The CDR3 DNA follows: TGTGCCAGCAGCTTAGTTGCGGGAGGGCCCACCGGGGAGCTGTTTTTT. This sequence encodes CASSLVAGGPTGELFF.

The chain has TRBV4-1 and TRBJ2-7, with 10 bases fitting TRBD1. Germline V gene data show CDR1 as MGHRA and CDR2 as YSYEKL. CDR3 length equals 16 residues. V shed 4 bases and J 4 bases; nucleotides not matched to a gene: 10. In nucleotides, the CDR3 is TGCGCCAGCAGCCTGACCGGGACAGGGGCTCTATACGAGCAGTACTTC. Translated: CASSLTGTGALYEQYF.